This entry lists 25 T cell receptor beta chains sequenced from one sample in a study of cytomegalovirus exposure and HLA in healthy donors. PCR used 60 Vbeta primers and 13 Jbeta primers. Generated by immunoSEQ multiplex PCR, the TCRdb table keeps only in-frame clones and is missing some. The repertoire has tens of thousands of clones, about 80% of them found once; the top ten carry around 32%. The sequenced sample consisted of PBMCs. The receptors were gathered from a man aged 50-60 years in good health and CMV-seropositive.

The CDR3 loop is CASSRDRGNQPQHF. The CDR3 nucleotides read TGTGCCAGCAGTAGGGACAGGGGTAATCAGCCCCAGCATTTT. V and J are TRBV5-4 and TRBJ1-5, with 10 bases identical to TRBD1. CDR1 is SGHNT and CDR2 is YYREEE in the germline V gene (reference sequence). V dropped 5 bases and J dropped 4; count of bases not matched to a gene: 3. There are 14 residues in the CDR3.

This clone was seen a few times. The V and J genes are TRBV4-1 and TRBJ1-2, with 7 bases lining up with TRBD1. CDR1 and CDR2 (germline): MGHRA, YSYEKL. The CDR3 is made up of 15 amino acids. Trimming removed 3 bases from V and 6 bases from J; junction bases left unmatched: 10. Here the CDR3 DNA reads TGCGCCAGCAGCCAGGGACAGACCGACTGGGATGGCTACACCTTC. Protein: CASSQGQTDWDGYTF.

The gene calls are TRBV6-1 and TRBJ2-6; no definite D call. The CDR3 extends over 18 amino acids. The germline V and J ends were trimmed by 2 bases and 1 base, with 15 bases remaining between them. Per germline, CDR1 MNHNS and CDR2 SASEGT. CDR3 amino acids: CASSESPSSFSGANVLTF. The DNA of the CDR3 is TGTGCCAGCAGTGAATCTCCCTCCTCCTTTTCTGGGGCCAACGTCCTGACTTTC.

The J gene is TRBJ1-1, the V gene TRBV7-2, with a tentative D call TRBD1 (6 bases). The germline V and J ends were trimmed by 5 bases and 1 base, with 8 bases remaining between them. Looked up from germline, CDR1 is SGHTA and CDR2 is FQGNSA. This CDR3 has 13 amino acids. Here the CDR3 reads CASSTRGNTEAFF. CDR3 sequence (DNA): TGTGCCAGCAGCACCAGGGGGAACACTGAAGCTTTCTTT.

The chain couples TRBV7-8 to TRBJ2-1; TRBD1 matches at 10 bases. V lost 1 base to trimming and J lost 5 bases; unmatched junction nucleotides: 8. This CDR3 has 17 residues. Germline V lookup: CDR1 SGHVS, CDR2 FQNEAQ. The CDR3 protein is CASSLEGTGDRHNEQFF. The CDR3 DNA reads as TGTGCCAGCAGCTTAGAGGGGACAGGGGATCGACACAATGAGCAGTTCTTC.

The chain carries TRBV7-2 and TRBJ2-2; TRBD1 is a possible D gene (6 bases). The germline V and J ends were trimmed by 1 base and 6 bases, with 12 bases remaining between them. Germline CDR1 SGHTA, CDR2 FQGNSA. The CDR3 is made up of 15 amino acids. DNA for the CDR3: TGTGCCAGCAGCTTAGTTCAGGGGCTGGCCGGGGAGCTGTTTTTT. It codes for CASSLVQGLAGELFF.

This chain uses TRBV19 with TRBJ2-1; TRBD2 aligns across 8 bases. After removal of 3 bases from V and 10 bases from J, the junction contained 5 bases not matched to a gene. In germline, CDR1 is LNHDA, CDR2 SQIVND (reference sequence). This CDR3 comprises 13 residues. CDR3 in DNA: TGTGCCAGTAGTATCGGGGGGGCAGAAGAGCAGTTCTTC. This encodes CASSIGGAEEQFF.

Only a few counts were recorded for this clone. The chain recombines TRBV19 with TRBJ1-1; tentative D call: TRBD1 (5 bases). This CDR3 has 13 residues. V was trimmed by 6 bases and J by 1 base, leaving 9 bases between them. The V gene's germline CDR1 is LNHDA and CDR2 SQIVND (reference sequence). In DNA form, the CDR3 reads TGTGCCAGTAGCTGGGGCCGGAACACTGAAGCTTTCTTT. Its protein is CASSWGRNTEAFF.

In nucleotides, the CDR3 is TGTGCCAGCAGTCGTTACTTCGCTGGAGGGTTAGGCAATGAGCAGTTCTTC. It yields the protein CASSRYFAGGLGNEQFF. The V gene is TRBV27, the J gene TRBJ2-1; D perhaps matches TRBD2 (6 bases). From germline, CDR1 is MNHEY and CDR2 SMNVEV (reference sequence). The CDR3 is made up of 17 amino acids. The germline V and J ends were trimmed by 5 bases and 6 bases, with 23 bases remaining between them.

Turning to this clone: The germline gene is not matched at one end of the junction; a read error may be the cause. V and J are TRBV7-9 and TRBJ2-7, with 7 bases lining up with TRBD1. The CDR3 is made up of 13 amino acids. Germline V gives CDR1 SEHNR, CDR2 FQNEAQ (reference sequence). CDR3 DNA: TGTTCCAGCAGCCCGACAGGGTTCAACGAGCAGTACTTC. Residues: CSSSPTGFNEQYF.

The chain couples TRBV5-5 to TRBJ2-5; 7 bases match TRBD1. The CDR3 totals 16 residues. Germline loops: CDR1 SGHKS, CDR2 YYEKEE (reference sequence). With 3 bases clipped from V and 6 bases from J, the junction kept 14 bases outside the gene matches. CDR3 loop: CASSYLDRKQGKTQYF. CDR3 nucleotides: TGTGCCAGCAGCTACTTGGACAGGAAACAAGGGAAGACCCAGTACTTC.

V usage is TRBV27 and J usage is TRBJ1-4; a weak D match, TRBD1 (5 bases). V was trimmed by 5 bases and J by 5 bases, leaving 6 bases between them. The CDR3 covers 12 residues. Germline V gene data show CDR1 as MNHEY and CDR2 as SMNVEV (reference sequence). The CDR3 protein is CASSQGNEKLFF. Here the CDR3 DNA reads TGTGCCAGCAGTCAGGGAAATGAAAAACTGTTTTTT.

The chain uses TRBV5-1 and TRBJ2-3; 10 nucleotides align to TRBD2. Looked up from germline, CDR1 is SGHRS and CDR2 is YFSETQ. The V and J ends lost 4 bases and 5 bases, in that order; junction bases with no gene match: 13. The CDR3 is 17 amino acids. CDR3 bases: TGCGCCAGCAGCCCAGCGGCTAGCGGGAGTTGGATAGATACGCAGTATTTT. Residues: CASSPAASGSWIDTQYF.

The V call is TRBV29-1, the J call TRBJ2-5; the D is unclear. V lost 7 bases to trimming and J lost 1 base, with 7 bases between them. This CDR3 has 11 amino acids. The germline gives CDR1 SQVTM, CDR2 ANQGSEA. The CDR3 here is CSATLQETQYF. The CDR3 DNA sequence: TGCAGCGCTACCCTCCAAGAGACCCAGTACTTC.

J is TRBJ1-5 and V is TRBV30; TRBD1 might be the D (6 bases). This CDR3 has 14 residues. The germline V gene encodes CDR1 GTSNPN and CDR2 SVGIG (reference sequence). Trimming removed 2 bases from V and 11 bases from J, with 19 bases in between. CDR3 in DNA: TGTGCCTGGAGTTTCCCAGGAAGCCCAGGGGCCCAGCATTTT. This sequence encodes CAWSFPGSPGAQHF.

The chain has TRBV6-6 and TRBJ2-5; tentatively, D is TRBD2 (7 bases). The CDR3 runs to 14 residues. Per the germline V gene, CDR1 is MNHNY and CDR2 is SVGAGI (reference sequence). Trimming left V 2 bases short and J 4 bases short, with 11 bases between. The CDR3 DNA follows: TGTGCCAGCAGTTACGTAGGGGGGGGAGAGACCCAGTACTTC. Its translation is CASSYVGGGETQYF.

The chain recombines TRBV5-6 with TRBJ2-3, with no clear D. Germline assignment: CDR1 SGHDT and CDR2 YYEEEE. The CDR3 covers 14 residues. The V gene lost 0 bases and the J gene lost 2 bases, with 7 bases spanning the gap. The CDR3 spells CASSLVGNTDTQYF. Written as DNA, the CDR3 is TGTGCCAGCAGCTTGGTGGGCAACACAGATACGCAGTATTTT.

The rearrangement uses TRBV30 and TRBJ2-7; 8 nucleotides agree with TRBD2. The CDR3 contains 15 residues. The V gene's germline CDR1 is GTSNPN and CDR2 SVGIG (reference sequence). After removal of 0 bases from V and 4 bases from J, the junction contained 8 bases not matched to a gene. DNA for the CDR3: TGTGCCTGGAGTGTGGTAACTAGCGGCCGTTACGAGCAGTACTTC. Translating it yields CAWSVVTSGRYEQYF.

The J gene is TRBJ2-3, the V gene TRBV2; 8 bases align to TRBD2. J gave up 3 bases and V 6 bases, and 5 bases lay outside the gene matches. The CDR3 covers 14 residues. CDR1 and CDR2 from the germline V gene are SNHLY and FYNNEI. The CDR3 loop is CASRPGLVTDTQYF. The DNA of the CDR3 is TGTGCCAGCAGACCGGGACTAGTTACAGATACGCAGTATTTT.

This clone appeared a single time. The chain has TRBV10-3 and TRBJ1-1; 7 bases align to TRBD1. CDR3 length: 13 amino acids. CDR1 and CDR2 from the germline V gene are ENHRY and SYGVKD. With V trimmed by 4 bases and J by 5 bases, 4 bases remained unmatched. The CDR3 loop is CAISVQGGTEAFF. CDR3 coding DNA: TGTGCCATCAGTGTTCAGGGGGGAACTGAAGCTTTCTTT.

The V call is TRBV6-4, the J call TRBJ1-1; a weak D match, TRBD1 (6 bases). With 4 bases removed from V and 6 bases from J, the gap between germline ends came to 15 bases. This CDR3 region has 14 residues. Germline CDR1 reads MRHNA; CDR2 reads SNTAGT. Here the CDR3 reads CASSAGARTAEAFF. CDR3 bases: TGTGCCAGCAGTGCAGGGGCGAGGACAGCTGAAGCTTTCTTT.

The gene calls are TRBV7-2 and TRBJ2-4, with D unresolved. V lost 1 base and J lost 0, with 16 bases in between. The CDR3 contains 18 residues. The germline V gene has CDR1 SGHTA and CDR2 FQGNSA. The CDR3 DNA reads as TGTGCCAGCAGCTTAGGCGTAAACCGTCTCCTAGCCAAAAACATTCAGTACTTC. Its translation is CASSLGVNRLLAKNIQYF. Full variable domain (outside the CDR3, taken from reference TRBV7-2 and TRBJ2-4): GAGVSQSPSNKVTEKGKDVELRCDPISGHTALYWYRQSLGQGLEFLIYFQGNSAPDKSGLPSDRFSAERTGGSVSTLTIQRTQQEDSAVYLCASSLGVNRLLAKNIQYFGAGTRLSVL.

The rearrangement joins TRBV6-5 to TRBJ1-1; 9 nucleotides match TRBD1. Germline CDR1 and CDR2: MNHEY and SVGAGI. The junction had 5 bases not matched to a gene; V was cut back by 2 bases and J by 4 bases. There are 15 residues in the CDR3. In DNA, the CDR3 is TGTGCCAGCAGTTACGGAACAGGGGGCTCCACTGAAGCTTTCTTT. Its translation: CASSYGTGGSTEAFF.

This clone was recorded a few times. This chain connects TRBV4-2 to TRBJ1-1; TRBD1 matches 9 bases. The V and J ends lost 4 bases and 2 bases, in that order; junction bases with no gene match: 11. CDR1 and CDR2 from the germline V gene are LGHNA and YNFKEQ. CDR3 length: 17 residues. This CDR3 is CASSRRDRVRGNTEAFF. CDR3 DNA: TGTGCCAGCAGCCGTCGGGACAGGGTCAGGGGAAACACTGAAGCTTTCTTT.

This sequence joins TRBV5-1 and TRBJ1-4; 7 bases match TRBD1. The germline V gene encodes CDR1 SGHRS and CDR2 YFSETQ. The CDR3 is 15 amino acids. The trim removed 4 bases at V and 8 bases at J, leaving 11 bases unmatched. The CDR3 reads CASSVGTALMEKLFF. The CDR3 DNA sequence: TGCGCCAGCAGCGTCGGGACAGCCCTGATGGAAAAACTGTTTTTT. Combining the CDR3 with reference TRBV5-1 and TRBJ1-4 gives the whole variable domain KAGVTQTPRYLIKTRGQQVTLSCSPISGHRSVSWYQQTPGQGLQFLFEYFSETQRNKGNFPGRFSGRQFSNSRSEMNVSTLELGDSALYLCASSVGTALMEKLFFGSGTQLSVL.